A selection of T cell receptor beta chains follows, all from one sample in a study of T cells after yellow fever vaccination. Each CDR3 protein is one row after TCRdb ran MiXCR on the 5' RACE reads. Here the sample spans nearly 300,000 distinct CDR3 sequences, under 9% being singletons. Material: CD4+ T cells sorted from PBMCs, obtained 5 days after the yellow fever booster vaccination. All receptors derive from a man aged 18 to 30 who received the YFV17D yellow fever vaccine. Both conserved end residues are part of each CDR3. Fields, in order: clone size, V gene, CDR3 length, J gene, D gene, CDR3 protein, CDR3 DNA. D genes are given only for firm matches. Some rows have no size entry. The others give once, few or many, or a class for an expanded clone.

.	TRBV7-2	13	TRBJ2-3	.	CASSPPYTDTQYF	TGTGCCAGCAGCCCCCCCTACACAGATACGCAGTATTTT
many	TRBV29-1	12	TRBJ1-1	.	CSVEDRRTEAFF	TGCAGCGTTGAAGACCGGAGGACTGAAGCTTTCTTT
few	TRBV6-6	12	TRBJ2-3	.	CASKAETDTQYF	TGTGCCAGCAAGGCAGAGACAGATACGCAGTATTTT
few	TRBV4-3	15	TRBJ2-1	TRBD2	CASSQLHGLAGEQFF	TGCGCCAGCAGCCAACTCCACGGACTAGCGGGGGAGCAGTTCTTC
few	TRBV5-1	14	TRBJ2-6	.	CASRLLSGANVLTF	TGCGCCAGCAGACTATTGTCTGGGGCCAACGTCCTGACTTTC
.	TRBV7-3	13	TRBJ2-7	.	CASSFGGVSEQYF	TGTGCCAGCAGCTTCGGCGGGGTATCCGAGCAGTACTTC
few	TRBV5-1	16	TRBJ2-3	TRBD1	CASSPGQGKGTDTQYF	TGCGCCAGCAGCCCCGGACAGGGTAAGGGCACAGATACGCAGTATTTT
few	TRBV5-6	14	TRBJ2-3	.	CASSARPGTDTQYF	TGTGCCAGCAGCGCCAGGCCTGGCACAGATACGCAGTATTTT
few	TRBV20-1	13	TRBJ2-5	.	CSARSPFQETQYF	TGCAGTGCCCGCTCCCCCTTTCAAGAGACCCAGTACTTC
few	TRBV19	15	TRBJ2-3	.	CASSIGHSSTDTQYF	TGTGCCAGTAGTATTGGCCACTCCAGCACAGATACGCAGTATTTT
.	TRBV7-2	15	TRBJ1-6	.	CASRKQGFGNSPLHF	TGTGCCAGCAGAAAGCAGGGTTTTGGTAATTCACCCCTCCACTTT
few	TRBV7-2	14	TRBJ1-6	.	CASSPRGGYSPLHF	TGTGCCAGCAGCCCTCGTGGGGGATATTCACCCCTCCACTTT
many	TRBV5-1	16	TRBJ2-1	.	CASSLYGLGSYNEQFF	TGCGCCAGCAGCTTGTACGGTTTAGGGTCCTACAATGAGCAGTTCTTC
few	TRBV30	11	TRBJ2-4	.	CAWSVNRIQYF	TGTGCCTGGAGTGTAAATCGCATTCAGTACTTC
.	TRBV2	15	TRBJ1-5	.	CASSDDMSGNQPQHF	TGTGCCAGCAGTGACGACATGTCTGGCAATCAGCCCCAGCATTTT
once	TRBV9	14	TRBJ1-6	TRBD1	CASRTGQAPSPLHF	TGTGCCAGCAGGACCGGACAGGCCCCCTCACCCCTCCACTTT
few	TRBV29-1	15	TRBJ2-4	.	CSVSQGGAAKNIQYF	TGCAGCGTTTCGCAGGGGGGGGCGGCCAAAAACATTCAGTACTTC
.	TRBV19	13	TRBJ1-4	TRBD1	CASSGTGIEKLFF	TGTGCCAGTAGCGGGACAGGGATTGAAAAACTGTTTTTT
many	TRBV7-9	17	TRBJ2-3	TRBD1	CASSRGGHRGVEDTQYF	TGTGCCAGCAGTCGAGGGGGCCACAGGGGAGTAGAGGATACGCAGTATTTT
many	TRBV2	14	TRBJ2-1	.	CASRLWGEDNEQFF	TGTGCCAGCCGCCTATGGGGGGAGGACAATGAGCAGTTCTTC
few	TRBV7-2	13	TRBJ2-7	.	CASSSMGAYEQYF	TGTGCCAGCAGCTCGATGGGGGCCTACGAGCAGTACTTC
many	TRBV7-6	15	TRBJ2-3	TRBD2	CASSLLAGITDTQYF	TGTGCCAGCAGCCTTCTAGCGGGGATCACAGATACGCAGTATTTT